This is a list of T cell receptor beta chains from one sample in a study of shared clonotypes between healthy human individuals. Sequencing used immunoSEQ multiplex PCR; TCRdb keeps in-frame clones, though not all of them. The table lists over 750,000 clones, 96% of them singletons, with approximately 0.2% in the top ten. The sequenced sample consisted of naive CD8+ T cells sorted from blood. The receptors here all came from a man younger than 45 in good health. The CDR3 runs from the conserved cysteine through the conserved F or W.

TRBJ2-1,TRBV6-4,CASSVLAGAYNEQFF
TRBJ2-2,TRBV6-5,CASSPVGPTGELFF
TRBJ2-2,TRBV11-1,CASSLTGLSNTGELFF
TRBJ1-2,TRBV28,CASSTQGYGYTF
TRBJ1-1,TRBV4-1,CASSQREGKVNTEAFF
TRBJ1-1,TRBV7-8,CASSFQGMNTEAFF
TRBJ2-1,TRBV7-9,CASTWDFLDEQFF
TRBJ1-5,TRBV9,CASSPGGANNQPQHF
TRBJ2-7,TRBV10-3,CAIWDRATYEQYF
TRBJ1-1,TRBV7-8,CASSLALGRTGNTEAFF
TRBJ1-2,TRBV25-1,CASSMANNYGYTF
TRBJ2-3,TRBV19,CASSIAGGADTQYF
TRBJ1-2,TRBV27,CASSWGGRNYGYTF
TRBJ2-7,TRBV5-1,CASSFSGTLSYEQYF
TRBJ2-1,TRBV5-6,CASSSMTSGAYNEQFF
TRBJ1-5,TRBV2,CASSVNRGKNQPQHF
TRBJ2-7,TRBV7-9,CASSDSGSSYEQYF
TRBJ2-5,TRBV5-4,CASSLGPSGPQETQYF
TRBJ2-5,TRBV5-1,CASSGEGLEGETQYF
TRBJ2-7,TRBV5-4,CASSFTGGSEQYF
TRBJ2-1,TRBV29-1,CSVRTSGRPNEQFF
TRBJ1-1,TRBV4-3,CASSQDARGPSTEAFF
TRBJ2-7,TRBV15,CATSRTGQRYEQYF
TRBJ1-1,TRBV29-1,CSVYYRGLTNTEAFF
TRBJ1-1,TRBV11-2,CASSLGVGRNTEAFF
TRBJ2-7,TRBV10-3,CAIRTGAGGSDQYF
TRBJ1-2,TRBV29-1,CSVLQGKNYGYTF
TRBJ1-2,TRBV5-6,CASSLGQAPLYGYTF
TRBJ1-1,TRBV28,CASSSPGLMNTEAFF
TRBJ2-7,TRBV11-2,CASSPWTASYEQYF
TRBJ2-2,TRBV4-3,CASSLLLASNTGELFF